This T cell receptor (beta chain) appears in the sequencing data of a study of T cell repertoires and Cas9 in healthy adults. Study in general: CD4 and CD8 compartments: SpCas9-reactive T cells profiled for potency, cytotoxicity, lineage. The study, taken as a whole, reports: In vitro, SpCas9-reactive Tregs were reported to curb effector T cell proliferation and function.

TCRdb keeps only in-frame clones here, not all; method: immunoSEQ multiplex PCR. The sample has 20,000 to 25,000 clones, roughly nine tenths seen once. With regard to this clone: Its antigen is currently unknown.

This CDR3 region has 16 residues. V lost 4 bases, J lost 7 bases, and 21 bases lay in between. Germline CDR1 reads SGDLS; CDR2 reads YYNGEE. The TCR sequence derives from a human donor in good health. Sequenced material: CD4+ effector T cells (CD127+, CD25-, CD137-, CD154-) from PBMCs; culture status not recorded. The chain couples TRBV9 to TRBJ2-1, with D unresolved. CDR3 sequence (DNA): TGTGCCAGCAGCTCCCGAGTGTTCCAGGCCGGGAATGAGCAGTTCTTC. Encoded protein: CASSSRVFQAGNEQFF.